The T cell receptor (beta chain) described here comes from a study of shared clonotypes between healthy human individuals. Every one of the donors was a Caucasian adult that lived in Nashville, Tennessee. This CDR3 contains 11 residues. Germline V gene data show CDR1 as SNHLY and CDR2 as FYNNEI. J lost 6 bases, V lost 6 bases, and 2 bases had no gene match. Regarding this clone: Its antigen is not identified.

Overall study findings and caveats: Researchers sampled blood only, noting tissue repertoires likely differ.

Profiling relied on immunoSEQ multiplex PCR, and the TCRdb table lists in-frame clones only, not all of them. This sample has more than 500,000 clones, with 90% to 96% found just once. Material for sequencing was naive CD4+ T cells sorted from blood. The subset denotes: CD45RA+ positively selected. The source is a woman under 40 in good health. The chain couples TRBV2 to TRBJ2-7; 7 bases fit TRBD1. CDR3 sequence (DNA): TGTGCCAGCAGACACAGGGGCGAGCAGTACTTC. Its protein is CASRHRGEQYF.